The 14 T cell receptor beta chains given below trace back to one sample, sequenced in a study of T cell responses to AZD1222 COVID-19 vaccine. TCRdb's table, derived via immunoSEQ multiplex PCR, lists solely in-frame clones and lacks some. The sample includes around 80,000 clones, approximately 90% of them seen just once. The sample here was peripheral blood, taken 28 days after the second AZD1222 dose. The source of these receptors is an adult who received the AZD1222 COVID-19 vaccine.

CDR3 in DNA: TGTGCCAGCAGTGAAGGAACAGGGGGCTCTGGCTACACCTTC. Its protein product is CASSEGTGGSGYTF. This chain connects TRBV2 to TRBJ1-2; 9 bases fit TRBD1. The junction had 4 bases not matched to a gene; V was cut back by 1 base and J by 7 bases. The CDR3 runs 14 residues. Germline assignment: CDR1 SNHLY and CDR2 FYNNEI. Full variable domain (rest looked up from reference TRBV2 and TRBJ1-2): EPEVTQTPSHQVTQMGQEVILRCVPISNHLYFYWYRQILGQKVEFLVSFYNNEISEKSEIFDDQFSVERPDGSNFTLKIRSTKLEDSAMYFCASSEGTGGSGYTFGSGTRLTVV.

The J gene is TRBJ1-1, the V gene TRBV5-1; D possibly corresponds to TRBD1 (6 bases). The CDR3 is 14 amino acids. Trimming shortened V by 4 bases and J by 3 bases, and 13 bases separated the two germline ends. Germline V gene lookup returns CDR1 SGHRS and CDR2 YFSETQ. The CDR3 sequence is CASSTLGGHTEAFF. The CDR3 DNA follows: TGCGCCAGCAGCACCTTGGGGGGGCACACTGAAGCTTTCTTT.

For the CDR3, the DNA is TGTGCCAGCAGCCTCATGAACAATGAGCAGTTCTTC. It specifies CASSLMNNEQFF. V and J are TRBV27 and TRBJ2-1; D unclear. This CDR3 region has 12 residues. Germline loops: CDR1 MNHEY, CDR2 SMNVEV (reference sequence). V was trimmed by 6 bases and J by 5 bases, leaving 8 bases between them.

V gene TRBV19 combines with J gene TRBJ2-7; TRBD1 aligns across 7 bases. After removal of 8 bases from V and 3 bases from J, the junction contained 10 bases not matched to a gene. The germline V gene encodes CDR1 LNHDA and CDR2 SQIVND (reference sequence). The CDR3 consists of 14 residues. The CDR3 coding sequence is TGTGCCAGTTCTAGGGGACAGACTGTCTACGAGCAGTACTTC. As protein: CASSRGQTVYEQYF. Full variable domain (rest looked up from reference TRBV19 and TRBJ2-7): DGGITQSPKYLFRKEGQNVTLSCEQNLNHDAMYWYRQDPGQGLRLIYYSQIVNDFQKGDIAEGYSVSREKKESFPLTVTSAQKNPTAFYLCASSRGQTVYEQYFGPGTRLTVT.

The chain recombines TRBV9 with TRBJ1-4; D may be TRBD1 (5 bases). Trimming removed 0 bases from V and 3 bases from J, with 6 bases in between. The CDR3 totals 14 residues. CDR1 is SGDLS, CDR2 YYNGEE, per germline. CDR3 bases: TGTGCCAGCAGCGTAGGGGGGGCTAATGAAAAACTGTTTTTT. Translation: CASSVGGANEKLFF.

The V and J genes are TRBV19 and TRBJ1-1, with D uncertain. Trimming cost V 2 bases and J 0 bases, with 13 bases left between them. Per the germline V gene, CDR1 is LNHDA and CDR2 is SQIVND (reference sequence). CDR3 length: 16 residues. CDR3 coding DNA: TGTGCCAGTAGTATAAAGTTAGGAGCGCTGAACACTGAAGCTTTCTTT. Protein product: CASSIKLGALNTEAFF. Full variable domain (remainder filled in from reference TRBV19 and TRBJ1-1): DGGITQSPKYLFRKEGQNVTLSCEQNLNHDAMYWYRQDPGQGLRLIYYSQIVNDFQKGDIAEGYSVSREKKESFPLTVTSAQKNPTAFYLCASSIKLGALNTEAFFGQGTRLTVV.

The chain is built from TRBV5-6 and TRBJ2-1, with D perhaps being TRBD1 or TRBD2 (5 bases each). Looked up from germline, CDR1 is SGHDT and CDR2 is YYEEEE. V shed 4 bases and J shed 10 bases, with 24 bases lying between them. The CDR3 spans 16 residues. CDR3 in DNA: TGTGCCAGCAGCGAAGGAGGTGACCCCGGTTGGGGGGAGCAGTTCTTC. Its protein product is CASSEGGDPGWGEQFF.

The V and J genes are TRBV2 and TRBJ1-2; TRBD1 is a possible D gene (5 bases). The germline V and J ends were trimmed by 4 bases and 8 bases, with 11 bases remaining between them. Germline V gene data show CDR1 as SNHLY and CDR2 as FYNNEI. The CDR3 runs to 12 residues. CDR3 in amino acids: CASSVGTDGYTF. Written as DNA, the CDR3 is TGTGCCAGCAGTGTAGGGACCGACGGCTACACCTTC.

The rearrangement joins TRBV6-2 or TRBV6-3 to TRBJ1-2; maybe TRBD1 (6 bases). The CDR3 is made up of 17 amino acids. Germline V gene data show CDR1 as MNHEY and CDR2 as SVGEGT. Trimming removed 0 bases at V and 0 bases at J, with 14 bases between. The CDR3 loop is CASSYSGHLTANYGYTF. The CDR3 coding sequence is TGTGCCAGCAGTTACTCGGGACACCTAACTGCTAACTATGGCTACACCTTC.

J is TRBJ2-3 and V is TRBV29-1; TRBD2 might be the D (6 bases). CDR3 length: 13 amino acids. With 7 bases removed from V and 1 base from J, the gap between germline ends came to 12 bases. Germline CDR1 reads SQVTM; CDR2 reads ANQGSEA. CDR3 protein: CSACGVGTDTQYF. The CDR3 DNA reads TGCAGCGCATGCGGGGTGGGCACAGATACGCAGTATTTT.

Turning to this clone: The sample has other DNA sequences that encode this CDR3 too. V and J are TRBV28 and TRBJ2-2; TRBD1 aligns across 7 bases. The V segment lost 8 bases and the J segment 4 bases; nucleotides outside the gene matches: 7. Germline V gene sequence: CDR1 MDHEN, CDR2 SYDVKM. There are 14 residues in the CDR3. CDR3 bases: TGTGCCAGCCTCCGACAGGGTGGCACCGGGGAGCTGTTTTTT. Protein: CASLRQGGTGELFF.

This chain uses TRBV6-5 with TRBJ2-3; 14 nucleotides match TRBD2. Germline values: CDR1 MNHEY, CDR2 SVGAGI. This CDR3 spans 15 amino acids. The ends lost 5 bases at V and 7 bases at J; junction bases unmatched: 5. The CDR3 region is CASSTGTSGSYTQYF. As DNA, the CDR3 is TGTGCCAGCAGTACCGGGACTAGCGGGAGTTATACGCAGTATTTT.

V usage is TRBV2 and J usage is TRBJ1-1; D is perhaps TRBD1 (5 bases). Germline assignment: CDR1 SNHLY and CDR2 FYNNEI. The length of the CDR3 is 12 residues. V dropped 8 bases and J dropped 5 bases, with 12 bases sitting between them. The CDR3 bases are TGTGCCAGCGTACAAGCAGGGACTGAAGCTTTCTTT. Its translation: CASVQAGTEAFF.

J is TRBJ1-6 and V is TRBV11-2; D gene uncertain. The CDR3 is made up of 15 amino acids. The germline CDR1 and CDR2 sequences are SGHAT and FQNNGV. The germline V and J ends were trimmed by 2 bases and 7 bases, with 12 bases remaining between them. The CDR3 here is CASSLIGPGNSPLHF. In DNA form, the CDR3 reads TGTGCCAGCAGCTTAATAGGGCCGGGGAATTCACCCCTCCACTTT. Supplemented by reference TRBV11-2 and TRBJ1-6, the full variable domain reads EAGVAQSPRYKIIEKRQSVAFWCNPISGHATLYWYQQILGQGPKLLIQFQNNGVVDDSQLPKDRFSAERLKGVDSTLKIQPAKLEDSAVYLCASSLIGPGNSPLHFGNGTRLTVT.